These 32 T cell receptor beta chains were all obtained from the same sample, sequenced in a study of shared clonotypes between healthy human individuals. Clones were sequenced by immunoSEQ multiplex PCR, and TCRdb holds only the in-frame ones, with some missing. The data hold 1,500,000 or so clones, with just under 99% observed a single time. The sequenced sample consisted of naive CD4+ T cells sorted from blood. As to subset: CD45RA+ positively selected. The receptors here all came from a man aged 25-45 years in good health.

The rearrangement links TRBV7-3 to TRBJ2-1; the D call may be TRBD1 or TRBD2 (5 bases each). Deletions cut 5 bases from V and 5 bases from J, with 16 bases between. In germline, CDR1 is SGHTA, CDR2 FQGTGA. There are 15 residues in the CDR3. The CDR3 loop reads CASSRAGTADNEQFF. The CDR3 DNA reads TGTGCCAGCAGCAGAGCCGGGACGGCCGACAATGAGCAGTTCTTC.

As concerns this clone: The sample holds other DNA sequences that translate to the same CDR3. The chain is built from TRBV28 and TRBJ1-2; D uncertain. V shed 5 bases and J shed 8 bases, with 12 bases lying between them. The CDR3 sequence is 12 residues long. Germline CDR1 is MDHEN and CDR2 is SYDVKM. In nucleotides, the CDR3 is TGTGCCAGCAGTACCCCGAGTGGCGGCTACACCTTC. As protein: CASSTPSGGYTF.

The table lists this clone with a count of one. The chain carries TRBV28 and TRBJ2-7; 12 bases match TRBD2. Germline V gene sequence: CDR1 MDHEN, CDR2 SYDVKM. Germline trimming cut 7 bases from V and 4 bases from J; bases unmatched to any gene: 14. This CDR3 has 17 residues. CDR3 loop: CASNTIASGRAGYEQYF. The CDR3, as DNA: TGTGCCAGCAACACCATTGCTAGCGGGAGGGCGGGGTACGAGCAGTACTTC.

The V and J genes are TRBV28 and TRBJ1-1; D is ambiguous. Per germline, CDR1 MDHEN and CDR2 SYDVKM. This CDR3 spans 14 amino acids. V was cut by 7 bases and J by 5 bases, with 17 bases left in between. CDR3 in DNA: TGTGCCAGCATCGGCCGACCCTTGAGGACTGAAGCTTTCTTT. This translates into CASIGRPLRTEAFF.

The chain employs TRBV10-2 and TRBJ2-7, with a possible D match to TRBD2 (5 bases). This CDR3 is built from 16 residues. Trimming took 0 bases from V and 3 from J, leaving 15 bases between them. CDR1 and CDR2 (germline): WSHSY, SAAADI. The CDR3 coding sequence is TGCGCCAGCAGTGAGTCGATTGGACTTAGTGACTACGAGCAGTACTTC. It yields the protein CASSESIGLSDYEQYF.

The rearrangement uses TRBV25-1 and TRBJ2-1; possible D gene TRBD2, 6 bases. Between the trimmed V and J ends, which lost 4 bases and 5 bases, there was a span of 9 bases. Germline V gives CDR1 MGHDK, CDR2 SYGVNS. CDR3 length: 13 amino acids. DNA for the CDR3: TGTGCCAGCAGTGCGGGACTGAACAATGAGCAGTTCTTC. Its protein product is CASSAGLNNEQFF. Full variable domain (missing parts from reference TRBV25-1 and TRBJ2-1): EADIYQTPRYLVIGTGKKITLECSQTMGHDKMYWYQQDPGMELHLIHYSYGVNSTEKGDLSSESTVSRIRTEHFPLTLESARPSHTSQYLCASSAGLNNEQFFGPGTRLTVL.

Turning to this clone: The sample carries other DNA sequences with the same CDR3. The rearrangement uses TRBV18 and TRBJ1-1; no clear D gene. The V gene lost 0 bases and the J gene lost 5 bases, with 4 bases spanning the gap. Germline V CDR1 and CDR2: KGHSH, LQKENI. The CDR3 sequence is 12 residues long. The CDR3 DNA reads TGTGCCAGCTCACCACCGAATACTGAAGCTTTCTTT. It is translated as CASSPPNTEAFF.

The chain is built from TRBV7-3 and TRBJ2-1; 10 bases fit TRBD2. The CDR3 spans 15 residues. Trimming at V came to 3 bases and at J to 4 bases, leaving 3 bases not matched to a gene. Germline V gene sequence: CDR1 SGHTA, CDR2 FQGTGA. CDR3: CASSFLAGDYNEQFF. Written as DNA, the CDR3 is TGTGCCAGCAGCTTCCTAGCGGGGGATTACAATGAGCAGTTCTTC.

CDR3 nucleotide sequence: TGTGCCTGGAGTGCCGGGCAGACCGGGCAGTACTTC. This codes for CAWSAGQTGQYF. The rearrangement links TRBV30 to TRBJ2-7; D is ambiguous. From germline, CDR1 is GTSNPN and CDR2 SVGIG (reference sequence). V lost 1 base, J lost 9 bases, and 13 bases lay in between. The CDR3 totals 12 residues.

This chain links TRBV19 with TRBJ2-1; 12 nucleotides match TRBD2. J was trimmed by 7 bases and V by 4 bases; bases with no gene match: 5. CDR1 is LNHDA and CDR2 is SQIVND in the germline V gene (reference sequence). The CDR3 runs to 15 residues. For the CDR3, the DNA is TGTGCCAGTAGTACGAGGACTAGCGGGGAGAATGAGCAGTTCTTC. This gives the protein CASSTRTSGENEQFF.

This chain connects TRBV6-6 to TRBJ1-1; D call uncertain. Trimming shortened V by 6 bases and J by 2 bases, and 7 bases separated the two germline ends. Looked up from germline, CDR1 is MNHNY and CDR2 is SVGAGI (reference sequence). CDR3 length equals 12 residues. The CDR3 DNA sequence: TGTGCCAGCAGGGGTGGAAACACTGAAGCTTTCTTT. Translating gives CASRGGNTEAFF.

This clone appeared a single time. V gene TRBV25-1 combines with J gene TRBJ2-5, with D possibly matching TRBD1 (5 bases). Trimming left V 3 bases short and J 3 bases short, with 14 bases between. Germline V gene data show CDR1 as MGHDK and CDR2 as SYGVNS. The CDR3 has 15 residues. The CDR3 DNA is TGTGCCAGCAGTGACTCCTGGGGCAGGGAAGAGACCCAGTACTTC. Translation gives CASSDSWGREETQYF.

The rearrangement uses TRBV9 and TRBJ2-2, with 9 bases lining up with TRBD2. V trimming: 2 bases; J trimming: 5 bases; junction bases outside the gene matches: 4. The CDR3 totals 15 residues. Germline V CDR1 and CDR2: SGDLS, YYNGEE. This CDR3 is CASSVRTSETGELFF. CDR3 bases: TGTGCCAGCAGCGTCAGGACTAGCGAAACCGGGGAGCTGTTTTTT.

The V and J genes are TRBV4-1 and TRBJ2-7; D is perhaps TRBD2 (6 bases). Germline V gene sequence: CDR1 MGHRA, CDR2 YSYEKL. CDR3 length equals 18 residues. The V and J ends lost 0 bases and 0 bases respectively, with 18 bases between them. The CDR3 sequence: CASSQDWAGLLASYEQYF. In DNA form, the CDR3 reads TGCGCCAGCAGCCAAGATTGGGCCGGACTACTAGCCTCCTACGAGCAGTACTTC.

The rearrangement joins TRBV28 to TRBJ1-2, with unresolved D. Trimming pared 2 bases from V and 11 bases from J, leaving 15 bases between. This CDR3 has 13 amino acids. Germline assignment: CDR1 MDHEN and CDR2 SYDVKM. CDR3 region: CASSLGVSISYTF. The CDR3 coding sequence is TGTGCCAGCAGTTTAGGAGTCAGCATCTCATACACCTTC.

This chain joins TRBV10-1 and TRBJ1-5; 7 bases match TRBD1. This CDR3 is built from 15 residues. Per germline, CDR1 WNHNN and CDR2 SYGVQD (reference sequence). J lost 5 bases, V lost 7 bases, and 11 bases had no gene match. Here the CDR3 reads CASIQGRWWDQPQHF. DNA for the CDR3: TGCGCCAGCATACAGGGGAGGTGGTGGGATCAGCCCCAGCATTTT.

The table lists this clone with a count of one. The limits of the CDR3 on the DNA are not certain, so only TCRdb's listed CDR3 is given. The rearrangement links TRBV7-9 to TRBJ2-7; the table's D call of TRBD2 was not tested on the DNA. Germline V gene data show CDR1 as SEHNR and CDR2 as FQNEAQ (reference sequence). The CDR3 has 14 amino acids, counting both end residues. The CDR3 reads CASSLTKVAGGIIF.

J is TRBJ2-1 and V is TRBV11-2, with TRBD2 matching 8 bases. CDR3 length equals 16 residues. Losses at the gene ends were 4 bases for V and 5 bases for J; bases not matched to a gene: 10. CDR1 is SGHAT, CDR2 FQNNGV, per germline. In nucleotides, the CDR3 is TGTGCCAGCAGCTCGCAAAGCGGGAGTCGAAACAATGAGCAGTTCTTC. This codes for CASSSQSGSRNNEQFF.

This chain links TRBV7-7 with TRBJ2-3; D is perhaps TRBD1 or TRBD2 (5 bases each). Trimming removed 1 base at V and 3 bases at J, with 11 bases between. Per germline, CDR1 SSHAT and CDR2 FNYEAQ (reference sequence). This CDR3 comprises 15 residues. The CDR3 DNA reads TGTGCCAGCAGCTTAGGGGGGTCTCGGACAGATACGCAGTATTTT. It encodes CASSLGGSRTDTQYF.

The rearrangement uses TRBV27 and TRBJ2-7; 9 positions match TRBD2. The CDR3 is 16 amino acids. From germline, CDR1 is MNHEY and CDR2 SMNVEV (reference sequence). With V trimmed by 1 base and J by 6 bases, 10 bases remained unmatched. The CDR3 DNA reads TGTGCCAGCAGTTTATTAAGTGCGGGAGGGCCTGGCGAGCAGTACTTC. This gives the protein CASSLLSAGGPGEQYF.

The rearrangement joins TRBV5-1 to TRBJ1-2; TRBD1 matches at 8 bases. The CDR3 has 15 amino acids. J gave up 4 bases and V 4 bases, and 9 bases lay outside the gene matches. Germline V CDR1 and CDR2: SGHRS, YFSETQ. CDR3 loop: CASSPLTGGSYGYTF. In DNA, the CDR3 is TGCGCCAGCAGCCCCCTTACAGGGGGTAGCTATGGCTACACCTTC.

The chain combines TRBV4-2 with TRBJ2-3; TRBD2 matches 7 bases. Germline V CDR1 and CDR2: LGHNA, YNFKEQ. The CDR3 is 16 residues long. V shed 0 bases and J 1 base; nucleotides not matched to a gene: 4. The CDR3 DNA sequence: TGTGCCAGCAGCCAAGATCCTAGCGGAGGCACAGATACGCAGTATTTT. The encoded protein is CASSQDPSGGTDTQYF.

V gene TRBV29-1 combines with J gene TRBJ1-2; 8 positions match TRBD1. Looked up from germline, CDR1 is SQVTM and CDR2 is ANQGSEA. With 7 bases clipped from V and 2 bases from J, the junction kept 6 bases outside the gene matches. This CDR3 spans 13 amino acids. The CDR3 region is CSGAGTGNYGYTF. CDR3 DNA sequence: TGCAGCGGTGCCGGGACAGGAAACTATGGCTACACCTTC.

The V and J genes are TRBV5-4 and TRBJ2-1; D is perhaps TRBD2 (7 bases). The CDR3 has 15 residues. Germline V gene lookup returns CDR1 SGHNT and CDR2 YYREEE (reference sequence). V lost 4 bases, J lost 9 bases, and 20 bases lay in between. CDR3 in amino acids: CASSPGGGAEGEQFF. CDR3 coding DNA: TGTGCCAGCAGCCCCGGAGGGGGGGCGGAGGGTGAGCAGTTCTTC.

V and J are TRBV5-1 and TRBJ2-5; the D is unclear. The germline V and J ends were trimmed by 2 bases and 2 bases, with 16 bases remaining between them. The germline V gene encodes CDR1 SGHRS and CDR2 YFSETQ. The CDR3 has 16 amino acids. CDR3 in DNA: TGCGCCAGCAGCTTCCGTAGTGGGCTCCTTCAAGAGACCCAGTACTTC. Protein: CASSFRSGLLQETQYF.

The chain combines TRBV15 with TRBJ2-7; D might be TRBD1 or TRBD2, each matching 7 bases. This CDR3 contains 14 residues. The V gene lost 2 bases and the J gene lost 4 bases, with 12 bases spanning the gap. Germline assignment: CDR1 LNHNV and CDR2 YYDKDF (reference sequence). The CDR3 nucleotides read TGTGCCACCAGCAGACAGGGGGGGACTTACGAGCAGTACTTC. This sequence encodes CATSRQGGTYEQYF.

The rearrangement links TRBV6-1 to TRBJ2-5; 7 bases agree with TRBD1. CDR1 and CDR2 (germline): MNHNS, SASEGT. The CDR3 extends over 13 amino acids. J gave up 4 bases and V 6 bases, and 5 bases lay outside the gene matches. The CDR3 is CASRLGQLETQYF. CDR3 bases: TGTGCCAGCAGATTGGGACAGCTAGAGACCCAGTACTTC.

The chain has TRBV18 and TRBJ2-7; D possibly corresponds to TRBD2 (8 bases). Germline CDR1 is KGHSH and CDR2 is LQKENI. The CDR3 is 15 residues long. V was trimmed by 2 bases and J by 4 bases, leaving 15 bases between them. This chain's CDR3 is CASSPSGGTVYEQYF. CDR3 nucleotides: TGTGCCAGCTCACCATCGGGAGGGACAGTGTACGAGCAGTACTTC.

The chain joins TRBV7-2 to TRBJ2-7; D is undetermined. Per germline, CDR1 SGHTA and CDR2 FQGNSA. The CDR3 runs to 14 residues. V lost 5 bases and J lost 5, with 16 bases in between. The CDR3 here is CASSLGPGRDEQYF. The CDR3, as DNA: TGTGCCAGCAGCCTAGGACCCGGCCGGGACGAGCAGTACTTC.

The genes are TRBV14 and TRBJ2-5, with D tentatively TRBD1 (6 bases). The CDR3 covers 14 residues. Germline assignment: CDR1 SGHDN and CDR2 FVKESK. Trimming cost V 4 bases and J 1 base, with 10 bases left between them. The CDR3 is CASSRRQVQETQYF. CDR3 sequence (DNA): TGTGCCAGCAGCCGCAGACAGGTCCAAGAGACCCAGTACTTC.

Concerning this clone: Distinct nucleotide sequences in the sample also encode this CDR3. The chain has TRBV7-2 and TRBJ1-4; D gene uncertain. The CDR3 covers 13 residues. V was clipped by 5 bases and J by 6 bases, with 10 bases between them. The V gene's germline CDR1 is SGHTA and CDR2 FQGNSA. CDR3 protein: CASSLGGYEKLFF. The CDR3, as DNA: TGTGCCAGCAGCCTAGGAGGGTATGAAAAACTGTTTTTT.

This clone is a singleton in its sample. This chain connects TRBV30 to TRBJ2-7; 8 bases fit TRBD1. This CDR3 contains 13 residues. Germline CDR1 is GTSNPN and CDR2 is SVGIG (reference sequence). V lost 3 bases, J lost 4 bases, and 5 bases stayed unmatched. The CDR3 nucleotides read TGTGCCTGGAGGGATGACAGGGGTTACGAGCAGTACTTC. Residues: CAWRDDRGYEQYF.